This T cell receptor beta chain originates from a study of OX40 agonist ivuxolimab in advanced cancers. Whole-study context: A male proportion of more than 75% was recorded, with mean age approximately 60 years and range 23 to 79. Regarding the study as a whole: Which antigen the expanded peripheral T cells recognized is unknown. At 0.1 to 3.0 mg/kg, CD4+ and CD8+ blood T cells expanded clonally by week 6.

The assay was immunoSEQ multiplex PCR, and TCRdb's table has in-frame clones only and misses some. The sample carries 82,000 or so clones, more than 90% recorded once. Of note for this clone: Its antigen is currently unknown.

This TCR was recovered from an adult with an advanced solid tumor such as melanoma, head and neck, liver or kidney cancer. The sample consisted of CD4+ or CD8+ T cells sorted from blood, taken in a trial of the OX40 agonist ivuxolimab.

This CDR3 is CASTRDRGYGEQFF. The CDR3 bases are TGTGCCAGCACCCGGGACAGGGGTTACGGTGAGCAGTTCTTC. The V call is TRBV7-3, the J call TRBJ2-1, with TRBD1 matching 10 bases. Trimming cost V 7 bases and J 9 bases; bases outside gene matches: 9. The CDR3 has 14 amino acids. Germline V gives CDR1 SGHTA, CDR2 FQGTGA.